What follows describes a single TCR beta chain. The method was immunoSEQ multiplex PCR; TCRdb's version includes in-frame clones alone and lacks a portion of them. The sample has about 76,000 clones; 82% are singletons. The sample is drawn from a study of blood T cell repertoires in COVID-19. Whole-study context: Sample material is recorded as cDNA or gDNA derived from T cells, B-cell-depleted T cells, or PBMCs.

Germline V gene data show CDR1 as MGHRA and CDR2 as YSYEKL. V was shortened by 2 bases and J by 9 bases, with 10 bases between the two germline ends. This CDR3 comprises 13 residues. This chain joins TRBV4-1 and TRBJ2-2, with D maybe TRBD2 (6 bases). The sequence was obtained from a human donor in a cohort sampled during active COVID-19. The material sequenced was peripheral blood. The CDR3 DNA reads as TGCGCCAGCAGCCAAATCGGGGGTCGGGAGCTGTTTTTT. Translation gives CASSQIGGRELFF.